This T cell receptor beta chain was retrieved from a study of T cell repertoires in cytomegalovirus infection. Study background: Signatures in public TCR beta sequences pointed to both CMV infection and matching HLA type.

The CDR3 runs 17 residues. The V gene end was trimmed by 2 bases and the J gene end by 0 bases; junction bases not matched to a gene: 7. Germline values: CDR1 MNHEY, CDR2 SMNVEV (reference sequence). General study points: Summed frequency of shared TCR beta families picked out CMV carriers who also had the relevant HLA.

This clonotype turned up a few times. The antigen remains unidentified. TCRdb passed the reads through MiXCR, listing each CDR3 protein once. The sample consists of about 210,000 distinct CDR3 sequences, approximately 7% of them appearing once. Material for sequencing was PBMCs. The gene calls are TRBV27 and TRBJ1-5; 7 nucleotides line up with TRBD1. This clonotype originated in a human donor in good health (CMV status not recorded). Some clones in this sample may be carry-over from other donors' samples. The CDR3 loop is CASSLKGATFSNQPQHF. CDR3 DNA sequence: TGTGCCAGCAGTTTAAAGGGGGCTACCTTTAGCAATCAGCCCCAGCATTTT.